These T cell receptor beta chains were read from a single sample in a study of cytomegalovirus exposure and HLA in healthy donors. Sequencing used immunoSEQ multiplex PCR; TCRdb keeps in-frame clones, though not all of them. The sample holds some 100,000 clones; under 85% are singletons and the top ten take roughly an eighth. Specimen: PBMCs. All receptors derive from a woman in her 70s in good health and CMV-seropositive. CDR3s include the opening cysteine and the closing phenylalanine or tryptophan. D genes are given only for firm matches. Clone size is stated in some rows and not others, as once, few, many or a class when expanded.

v_gene: TRBV14
j_gene: TRBJ2-3
abundance: NA
d_gene: TRBD2
CDR3aa: CASSQRLAVTDTQYF
CDR3nt: TGTGCCAGCAGCCAAAGACTAGCGGTCACAGATACGCAGTATTTT

v_gene: TRBV7-9
j_gene: TRBJ2-5
abundance: NA
d_gene: TRBD2
CDR3aa: CASTPRGGVQETQYF
CDR3nt: TGTGCCAGCACCCCTCGGGGAGGGGTCCAAGAGACCCAGTACTTC

v_gene: TRBV5-1
j_gene: TRBJ1-1
abundance: NA
d_gene: NA
CDR3aa: CASSWGGATEAFF
CDR3nt: TGCGCCAGCAGCTGGGGGGGGGCCACTGAAGCTTTCTTT

v_gene: TRBV4-3
j_gene: TRBJ2-1
abundance: NA
d_gene: TRBD1
CDR3aa: CASSQAGTEYNEQFF
CDR3nt: TGCGCCAGCAGCCAAGCCGGGACAGAATACAATGAGCAGTTCTTC

v_gene: TRBV18
j_gene: TRBJ2-7
abundance: NA
d_gene: TRBD1
CDR3aa: CASSLKFGTGGSYEQYF
CDR3nt: TGTGCCAGCTCACTAAAGTTTGGTACAGGGGGCTCCTACGAGCAGTACTTC

v_gene: TRBV7-9
j_gene: TRBJ1-2
abundance: once
d_gene: NA
CDR3aa: CASSVGHYGYTF
CDR3nt: TGTGCCAGCAGCGTGGGCCACTATGGCTACACCTTC

v_gene: TRBV6-5
j_gene: TRBJ1-2
abundance: few
d_gene: TRBD1
CDR3aa: CAIRDRGAQGYGYTF
CDR3nt: TGTGCCATCAGGGACAGGGGTGCTCAGGGCTATGGCTACACCTTC

v_gene: TRBV4-2
j_gene: TRBJ1-1
abundance: few
d_gene: NA
CDR3aa: CASSQDRENTEAFF
CDR3nt: TGTGCCAGCAGCCAAGACAGGGAGAACACTGAAGCTTTCTTT

v_gene: TRBV5-1
j_gene: TRBJ2-7
abundance: few
d_gene: TRBD1
CDR3aa: CASSLGQGADEQYF
CDR3nt: TGCGCCAGCAGCTTAGGACAGGGGGCCGACGAGCAGTACTTC

v_gene: TRBV27
j_gene: TRBJ2-7
abundance: once
d_gene: NA
CDR3aa: CASRKTWYEQYF
CDR3nt: TGTGCCAGCAGAAAGACATGGTACGAGCAGTACTTC

v_gene: TRBV28
j_gene: TRBJ1-3
abundance: NA
d_gene: NA
CDR3aa: CASRLQGAGNTIYF
CDR3nt: TGTGCCAGCAGATTACAGGGTGCTGGAAACACCATATATTTT

v_gene: TRBV5-1
j_gene: TRBJ2-5
abundance: NA
d_gene: NA
CDR3aa: CASSPGHTQETQYF
CDR3nt: TGCGCCAGCAGCCCAGGACATACACAAGAGACCCAGTACTTC

v_gene: TRBV7-3
j_gene: TRBJ2-1
abundance: NA
d_gene: NA
CDR3aa: CASSRGANNEQFF
CDR3nt: TGTGCCAGCAGCCGGGGGGCCAACAATGAGCAGTTCTTC

v_gene: TRBV6-1
j_gene: TRBJ1-6
abundance: NA
d_gene: TRBD1
CDR3aa: CASSAGQGEQSPLHF
CDR3nt: TGTGCCAGCAGTGCGGGACAGGGAGAACAGTCACCCCTCCACTTT

v_gene: TRBV15
j_gene: TRBJ2-3
abundance: NA
d_gene: TRBD1
CDR3aa: CATSSRTGVIDTQYF
CDR3nt: TGTGCCACCAGCAGTCGGACAGGGGTTATAGATACGCAGTATTTT

v_gene: TRBV28
j_gene: TRBJ2-6
abundance: NA
d_gene: TRBD1
CDR3aa: CASSLGTGGYSGANVLTF
CDR3nt: TGTGCCAGCAGTTTAGGGACAGGGGGATACTCTGGGGCCAACGTCCTGACTTTC

v_gene: TRBV2
j_gene: TRBJ2-7
abundance: NA
d_gene: TRBD1
CDR3aa: CASSRQGSYEQYF
CDR3nt: TGTGCCAGCAGTCGACAGGGTTCGTACGAGCAGTACTTC

v_gene: TRBV5-1
j_gene: TRBJ2-2
abundance: NA
d_gene: NA
CDR3aa: CASSFGGTNTGELFF
CDR3nt: TGCGCCAGCAGCTTTGGCGGGACGAACACCGGGGAGCTGTTTTTT

v_gene: TRBV7-2
j_gene: TRBJ1-5
abundance: NA
d_gene: NA
CDR3aa: CASSLDFGTGGNQPQHF
CDR3nt: TGTGCCAGCAGCTTAGATTTCGGAACAGGAGGGAATCAGCCCCAGCATTTT

v_gene: TRBV4-3
j_gene: TRBJ2-7
abundance: NA
d_gene: NA
CDR3aa: CASSQAWQANYEQYF
CDR3nt: TGCGCCAGCAGCCAAGCGTGGCAGGCCAACTACGAGCAGTACTTC

v_gene: TRBV10-1
j_gene: TRBJ2-2
abundance: NA
d_gene: NA
CDR3aa: CASSFGTANGELFF
CDR3nt: TGCGCCAGCAGTTTTGGGACTGCAAACGGGGAGCTGTTTTTT

v_gene: TRBV5-6
j_gene: TRBJ2-7
abundance: NA
d_gene: TRBD2
CDR3aa: CASSLLAGAHSYEQYF
CDR3nt: TGTGCCAGCAGCTTACTAGCGGGGGCCCATTCCTACGAGCAGTACTTC

v_gene: TRBV9
j_gene: TRBJ1-1
abundance: NA
d_gene: TRBD1
CDR3aa: CASSTRTGGNTEAFF
CDR3nt: TGTGCCAGCAGCACCCGGACAGGGGGGAACACTGAAGCTTTCTTT

v_gene: TRBV7-2
j_gene: TRBJ2-5
abundance: NA
d_gene: TRBD1
CDR3aa: CASNDRGRETQYF
CDR3nt: TGTGCCAGCAACGACAGGGGCAGGGAGACCCAGTACTTC

v_gene: TRBV28
j_gene: TRBJ2-7
abundance: NA
d_gene: TRBD1
CDR3aa: CASTSTGAASYEQYF
CDR3nt: TGTGCCAGCACGTCGACAGGGGCGGCTTCATACGAGCAGTACTTC

v_gene: TRBV7-9
j_gene: TRBJ1-1
abundance: NA
d_gene: NA
CDR3aa: CASSLLNTEAFF
CDR3nt: TGTGCCAGCAGCCTATTGAACACTGAAGCTTTCTTT

v_gene: TRBV7-2
j_gene: TRBJ2-1
abundance: NA
d_gene: NA
CDR3aa: CASTLGSGGEQFF
CDR3nt: TGTGCCAGCACCCTAGGGTCCGGGGGTGAGCAGTTCTTC

v_gene: TRBV28
j_gene: TRBJ1-4
abundance: once
d_gene: NA
CDR3aa: CASSLEASNEKLFF
CDR3nt: TGTGCCAGCAGTTTAGAGGCTTCTAATGAAAAACTGTTTTTT

v_gene: TRBV19
j_gene: TRBJ1-4
abundance: NA
d_gene: NA
CDR3aa: CASSPRQNEKLFF
CDR3nt: TGTGCCAGTAGTCCGCGACAGAATGAAAAACTGTTTTTT

v_gene: TRBV7-2
j_gene: TRBJ2-5
abundance: NA
d_gene: NA
CDR3aa: CASSLDGRVQETQYF
CDR3nt: TGTGCCAGCAGCTTAGATGGCAGGGTTCAAGAGACCCAGTACTTC

v_gene: TRBV7-2
j_gene: TRBJ2-5
abundance: few
d_gene: TRBD2
CDR3aa: CASSPSGLAGGSLQETQYF
CDR3nt: TGTGCCAGCAGCCCCTCGGGACTAGCGGGGGGGAGCCTCCAAGAGACCCAGTACTTC

v_gene: TRBV4-1
j_gene: TRBJ2-1
abundance: few
d_gene: TRBD2
CDR3aa: CASSQVVLAGGEQFF
CDR3nt: TGCGCCAGCAGCCAAGTTGTGCTAGCGGGAGGTGAGCAGTTCTTC

v_gene: TRBV5-8
j_gene: TRBJ2-1
abundance: NA
d_gene: NA
CDR3aa: CASSQNLAVDEQFF
CDR3nt: TGTGCCAGCAGCCAAAACCTTGCGGTAGATGAGCAGTTCTTC

v_gene: TRBV19
j_gene: TRBJ2-1
abundance: few
d_gene: NA
CDR3aa: CASSLRGGSSYNEQFF
CDR3nt: TGTGCCAGTAGTTTGCGCGGGGGCAGTTCCTACAATGAGCAGTTCTTC

v_gene: TRBV4-2
j_gene: TRBJ2-1
abundance: NA
d_gene: NA
CDR3aa: CASSQKQGDEQFF
CDR3nt: TGTGCCAGCAGCCAAAAACAGGGTGATGAGCAGTTCTTC

v_gene: TRBV5-6
j_gene: TRBJ2-7
abundance: NA
d_gene: TRBD1
CDR3aa: CASSWTGLNEQYF
CDR3nt: TGTGCCAGCAGCTGGACAGGGCTAAACGAGCAGTACTTC

v_gene: TRBV5-1
j_gene: TRBJ2-1
abundance: NA
d_gene: NA
CDR3aa: CASSLAWFYAGEQFF
CDR3nt: TGCGCCAGCAGCTTGGCCTGGTTCTACGCTGGTGAGCAGTTCTTC

v_gene: TRBV6-5
j_gene: TRBJ1-6
abundance: few
d_gene: NA
CDR3aa: CASSYTGIDSPLHF
CDR3nt: TGTGCCAGCAGTTACACGGGGATCGATTCACCCCTCCACTTT

v_gene: TRBV18
j_gene: TRBJ1-1
abundance: NA
d_gene: NA
CDR3aa: CASSPAGANTEAFF
CDR3nt: TGTGCCAGCTCACCGGCGGGGGCGAACACTGAAGCTTTCTTT

v_gene: TRBV4-1
j_gene: TRBJ2-5
abundance: NA
d_gene: TRBD1
CDR3aa: CASSQGISGGETQYF
CDR3nt: TGCGCCAGCAGCCAAGGAATTTCAGGGGGAGAGACCCAGTACTTC

v_gene: TRBV4-3
j_gene: TRBJ2-7
abundance: NA
d_gene: NA
CDR3aa: CASSQDIFGESFVYEQYF
CDR3nt: TGCGCCAGCAGCCAAGATATTTTCGGGGAATCATTCGTATACGAGCAGTACTTC

v_gene: TRBV4-2
j_gene: TRBJ2-2
abundance: NA
d_gene: NA
CDR3aa: CASSPRAGQGGGELFF
CDR3nt: TGTGCCAGCAGCCCAAGAGCGGGCCAGGGAGGCGGGGAGCTGTTTTTT

v_gene: TRBV5-1
j_gene: TRBJ2-5
abundance: NA
d_gene: TRBD2
CDR3aa: CASSSTGGETQYF
CDR3nt: TGCGCCAGCAGTTCGACGGGGGGGGAGACCCAGTACTTC